This TCR beta chain was captured by sequencing in a study of blood T cell repertoires in COVID-19. CDR1 and CDR2 from the germline V gene are SGHTA and FQGNSA. The V end was cut by 5 bases, the J end by 4 bases, with 14 bases between. The length of the CDR3 is 14 residues. Libraries were prepared by immunoSEQ multiplex PCR; TCRdb keeps only in-frame clonotypes and omits some of them. Of fewer than 200,000 clones in the sample, 88% were seen once. This chain uses TRBV7-2 with TRBJ2-5, with D perhaps TRBD1 (6 bases). The clonotype originates from a woman aged 18-30 years who had recovered from COVID-19. The sequenced sample consisted of PBMCs or T cells enriched from blood (not recorded which). CDR3 in amino acids: CASSQTRGGETQYF. The CDR3 DNA sequence: TGTGCCAGCAGCCAAACTAGAGGGGGAGAGACCCAGTACTTC.